This entry concerns a single TCR beta chain. What this receptor recognizes is not known. No quality values exist for individual bases; no much larger clone is one base distant. Trimmed from V: 0 bases; trimmed from J: 3 bases; junction bases lacking a gene match: 5. Reading from cysteine to phenylalanine, the CDR3 counts 17 amino acids. The only DNA kept is the CDR3, 51 bases in frame from the first base. CDR1 and CDR2, per the germline V gene, are LGHNT and FRNRAP. Separate from the roughly 650-subject first cohort, the validation cohort of about 130 subjects was the group to which the donors belonged. This specimen comes from a study of cytomegalovirus exposure and HLA in healthy donors (dated 2017 in TCRdb). With regard to the full study: The 650 to 800 repertoires of the first cohort and the 110 or so validation repertoires were produced on the same platform, according to a later analysis. The study combined high-throughput TCR immunosequencing, statistical association of individual TCRs with disease status, and machine learning to predict cytomegalovirus infection status. A separate validation cohort of 100 to 150 different subjects was used in addition to the roughly 670-subject first cohort. The study aimed to test whether signatures of past pathogen exposure could be identified by cataloging public T cell receptors.

The library was obtained by the immunoSEQ multiplex PCR assay. In the original analysis: To diagnose cytomegalovirus status from the catalog of TCR beta chain sequences, a statistical classification framework was built. TCRdb holds this immuneACCESS table with in-frame rearrangements only. Some clones are missing; in checked studies, unresolved V genes explain under half, and the rest has no known cause. That table is the source of V, J and clone size, and D and trimming were worked out from the DNA. This sample has roughly 100,000 clones in its table, and around 86% of those were observed once. Roughly 4% of the sample belongs to the ten largest clones. Study-wide conclusions, independent of this receptor: Three of the identified cytomegalovirus-associated TCR beta chains were confirmed in vitro to be specific for cytomegalovirus antigens. Of the cluster scores, approximately 95% were above 0 in a later analysis, which found that TCRs clustered in the first cohort also tended to co-occur in the 120 validation repertoires. Across donors, most TCR sequences were observed very rarely, whereas some public TCRs were present in many individuals. The authors suggested that the approach could potentially be generalized to other disease states and immunological phenotypes. The classifier was reported to diagnose cytomegalovirus status with high specificity and sensitivity in both the original and validation cohorts. A total of 150 to 200 TCR beta chains were listed by the study as associated with cytomegalovirus. All 120 or so repertoires were used to score co-occurrence in the validation cohort in a later analysis, because that analysis had no HLA typing for the cohort.

The specimen sequenced was PBMCs. This receptor was identified in a woman aged 18-35 years in good health and CMV-seropositive. Rearrangement joined TRBV12-5 to TRBJ1-3; the central 10 bases match TRBD1. The nucleotide sequence reads as follows: TGTGCTAGTGGTTTGGTACTAGGGACAGGGGATGGAAACACCATATATTTT. It is translated as CASGLVLGTGDGNTIYF.